This T cell receptor (beta chain) emerged from a study of T cell repertoires in cytomegalovirus infection. Study observations and caveats: Of the TCR beta families, the public ones yielded a cumulative frequency that identified carriers of CMV plus the relevant HLA.

MiXCR was run by TCRdb on the reads, yielding one entry per CDR3 protein. Here the sample spans 140,000 to 150,000 distinct CDR3 sequences, more than 30% being singletons. This clonotype was seen more than once but under ten times. The antigen is unknown. Germline V gene lookup returns CDR1 SEHNR and CDR2 FQNEAQ (reference sequence). The CDR3 extends over 14 amino acids. J lost 1 base, V lost 5 bases, and 5 bases had no gene match. The V gene is TRBV7-9, the J gene TRBJ2-7, with 7 bases lining up with TRBD1. The TCR comes from a human donor in good health (CMV status not recorded). Some clones in this sample may be carry-over from other donors' samples. Material: CD8+ T cells from cultured PBMCs, obtained from culture after CMV antigen stimulation. For the CDR3, the DNA is TGTGCCAGCAGCCCACCAGGGGGTTCCTACGAGCAGTACTTC. Encoded protein: CASSPPGGSYEQYF.